This T cell receptor beta chain was retrieved from a study of OX40 agonist ivuxolimab in advanced cancers. Overall study results and limits: Antigen specificity remained undetermined for the expanded peripheral T cells. The 0.1-3.0 mg/kg partial responders had among the lowest clonal expansion.

Assay: immunoSEQ multiplex PCR; the TCRdb copy retains only in-frame clones and omits some. Here the sample spans about 96,000 clones, roughly 91% being singletons. Remarks on this clone: As yet, its antigen is unknown.

The source of this sequence is an adult with an advanced solid tumor such as melanoma, head and neck, liver or kidney cancer. This specimen was CD4+ or CD8+ T cells sorted from blood, taken in a trial of the OX40 agonist ivuxolimab.

The CDR3 DNA is TGTGCCAGCGGGGAATTCACAGATACGCAGTATTTT. Its protein is CASGEFTDTQYF. The chain joins TRBV7-3 to TRBJ2-3; D is ambiguous. The CDR3 extends over 12 amino acids. Trimming left V 8 bases short and J 2 bases short, with 8 bases between. Germline CDR1 reads SGHTA; CDR2 reads FQGTGA.